Listed below are T cell receptor beta chains from one sample, sequenced in a study of shared clonotypes between healthy human individuals. The repertoire was sequenced with immunoSEQ multiplex PCR; TCRdb's copy has only in-frame clones and lacks some. The table records approximately 1.5 million clones, about 98.5% of them present only once. Sequences were obtained from naive CD4+ T cells sorted from blood. The source of these receptors is a man aged 25 to 45 in good health. The CDR3 runs from the conserved cysteine through the conserved F or W. D genes are given only for firm matches. Expanded clones are given a class, and other clones once, few, many or no size at all.

clone_size: NA
v_call: TRBV5-1
j_call: TRBJ2-5
d_call: NA
cdr3_aa: CASSSYTGDEDQETQYF
cdr3_nt: TGCGCCAGCAGCTCGTACACGGGGGACGAGGACCAAGAGACCCAGTACTTC

clone_size: NA
v_call: TRBV23-1
j_call: TRBJ1-1
d_call: NA
cdr3_aa: CASSGDPALEAFF
cdr3_nt: TGCGCCAGCAGTGGTGATCCCGCCCTTGAAGCTTTCTTT

clone_size: NA
v_call: TRBV25-1
j_call: TRBJ2-5
d_call: NA
cdr3_aa: CASSDGFSATQYF
cdr3_nt: TGTGCCAGCAGTGACGGCTTCTCAGCCACCCAGTACTTC

clone_size: NA
v_call: TRBV5-4
j_call: TRBJ2-7
d_call: NA
cdr3_aa: CASSNPQGTPYEQYF
cdr3_nt: TGTGCCAGCAGTAACCCACAGGGGACTCCCTACGAGCAGTACTTC

clone_size: NA
v_call: TRBV6-6
j_call: TRBJ2-7
d_call: TRBD1
cdr3_aa: CASNPDRGRGYEQYF
cdr3_nt: TGTGCCAGCAACCCGGACAGGGGGCGTGGCTACGAGCAGTACTTC

clone_size: NA
v_call: TRBV4-3
j_call: TRBJ1-1
d_call: NA
cdr3_aa: CASSQDRGAEAFF
cdr3_nt: TGCGCCAGCAGCCAAGATAGGGGGGCTGAAGCTTTCTTT

clone_size: NA
v_call: TRBV6-1
j_call: TRBJ1-5
d_call: NA
cdr3_aa: CASSVTGLNQPQHF
cdr3_nt: TGTGCCAGCAGCGTGACAGGTTTAAATCAGCCCCAGCATTTT

clone_size: NA
v_call: TRBV5-4
j_call: TRBJ1-4
d_call: TRBD1
cdr3_aa: CASTPLTGSTNEKLFF
cdr3_nt: TGTGCCAGCACCCCATTGACAGGGAGCACTAATGAAAAACTGTTTTTT

clone_size: NA
v_call: TRBV29-1
j_call: TRBJ2-5
d_call: NA
cdr3_aa: CSVGMLASQETQYF
cdr3_nt: TGCAGCGTTGGGATGCTAGCGAGCCAAGAGACCCAGTACTTC

clone_size: NA
v_call: TRBV6-6
j_call: TRBJ2-1
d_call: NA
cdr3_aa: CASSPDRAHNEQFF
cdr3_nt: TGTGCCAGCAGCCCGGATCGAGCCCACAATGAGCAGTTCTTC

clone_size: NA
v_call: TRBV5-1
j_call: TRBJ1-1
d_call: NA
cdr3_aa: CASSLGVGGTEAFF
cdr3_nt: TGCGCCAGCAGCTTGGGGGTCGGGGGCACTGAAGCTTTCTTT

clone_size: NA
v_call: TRBV18
j_call: TRBJ2-3
d_call: NA
cdr3_aa: CASSPPRSRAGTDTQYF
cdr3_nt: TGTGCCAGCTCACCACCGAGATCAAGGGCAGGAACAGATACGCAGTATTTT

clone_size: NA
v_call: TRBV11-3
j_call: TRBJ2-5
d_call: TRBD2
cdr3_aa: CASSKGGPRETQYF
cdr3_nt: TGTGCCAGCTCTAAGGGAGGGCCGAGGGAGACCCAGTACTTC

clone_size: NA
v_call: TRBV30
j_call: TRBJ2-7
d_call: NA
cdr3_aa: CAWSVRGGGLTYEQYF
cdr3_nt: TGTGCCTGGAGTGTACGGGGAGGGGGACTCACCTACGAGCAGTACTTC

clone_size: NA
v_call: TRBV29-1
j_call: TRBJ2-7
d_call: TRBD1
cdr3_aa: CSVGTGGYEQYF
cdr3_nt: TGCAGCGTAGGGACAGGGGGCTACGAGCAGTACTTC

clone_size: NA
v_call: TRBV27
j_call: TRBJ2-2
d_call: NA
cdr3_aa: CASSDSTGELFF
cdr3_nt: TGTGCCAGCAGTGACAGTACCGGGGAGCTGTTTTTT

clone_size: NA
v_call: TRBV4-3
j_call: TRBJ2-3
d_call: NA
cdr3_aa: CASSQDLLGTPSTDTQYF
cdr3_nt: TGCGCCAGCAGCCAAGATCTGTTAGGAACCCCTAGCACAGATACGCAGTATTTT

clone_size: once
v_call: TRBV11-2
j_call: TRBJ1-4
d_call: NA
cdr3_aa: CASSLVIGEKLFF
cdr3_nt: TGTGCCAGCAGCTTAGTTATAGGGGAAAAACTGTTTTTT

clone_size: NA
v_call: TRBV19
j_call: TRBJ2-2
d_call: NA
cdr3_aa: CASTQAGTANTGELFF
cdr3_nt: TGTGCCAGTACCCAGGCCGGGACGGCGAACACCGGGGAGCTGTTTTTT

clone_size: NA
v_call: TRBV7-9
j_call: TRBJ2-5
d_call: NA
cdr3_aa: CASSLALSRPGRKETQYF
cdr3_nt: TGTGCCAGCAGCTTAGCGTTGTCCAGGCCTGGGCGAAAAGAGACCCAGTACTTC

clone_size: NA
v_call: TRBV9
j_call: TRBJ1-2
d_call: TRBD1
cdr3_aa: CASSVDRTGARGYGYTF
cdr3_nt: TGTGCCAGCAGCGTAGATCGGACAGGAGCCCGAGGCTATGGCTACACCTTC

clone_size: NA
v_call: TRBV9
j_call: TRBJ2-3
d_call: NA
cdr3_aa: CASSVDVGTDTQYF
cdr3_nt: TGTGCCAGCAGCGTAGACGTGGGCACAGATACGCAGTATTTT